The T cell receptor (beta chain) under discussion was sequenced for a study of blood T cells in healthy people across ages. Whole-study results and caveats: PBMCs went unsorted, and a conclusive naive versus antigen-experienced comparison was therefore prevented. As age increased, TCR beta diversity per million T cells fell in a roughly linear fashion.

With a J-beta primer mix and a sample-barcoded 5' primer, a second PCR ran about 7 to 11 cycles. CDR3-containing paired-end reads numbered at least 2.5 million in each sample. TCRdb re-called the 5' RACE reads through MiXCR, storing one row per CDR3 protein. The sample carries about 1.8 million distinct CDR3 sequences, roughly 50% recorded once. With respect to this clonotype: What it binds is not known.

The CDR3 is 12 residues long. CDR1 and CDR2 (germline): DFQATT, SNEGSKA (reference sequence). Trimming took 6 bases from V and 2 from J, leaving 11 bases between them. The genes are TRBV20-1 and TRBJ2-7; a possible D gene is TRBD2 (6 bases). This sequence originates from a woman aged 35 to 49 in good health. The specimen sequenced was blood. The CDR3 loop is CSAQGGAYEQYF. CDR3 sequence (DNA): TGCAGTGCCCAGGGCGGGGCCTACGAGCAGTACTTC.